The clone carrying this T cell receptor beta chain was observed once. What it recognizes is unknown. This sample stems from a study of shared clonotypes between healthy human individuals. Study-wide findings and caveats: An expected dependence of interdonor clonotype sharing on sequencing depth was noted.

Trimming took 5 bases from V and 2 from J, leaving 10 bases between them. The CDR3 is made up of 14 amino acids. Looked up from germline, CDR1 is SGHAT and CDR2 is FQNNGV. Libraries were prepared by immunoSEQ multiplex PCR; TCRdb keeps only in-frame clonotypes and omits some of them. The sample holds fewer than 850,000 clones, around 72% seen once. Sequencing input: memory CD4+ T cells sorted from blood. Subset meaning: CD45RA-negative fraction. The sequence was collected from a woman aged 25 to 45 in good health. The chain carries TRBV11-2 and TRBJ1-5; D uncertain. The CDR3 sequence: CASSVLRGNQPQHF. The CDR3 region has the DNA TGTGCCAGCAGCGTATTAAGGGGCAATCAGCCCCAGCATTTT.